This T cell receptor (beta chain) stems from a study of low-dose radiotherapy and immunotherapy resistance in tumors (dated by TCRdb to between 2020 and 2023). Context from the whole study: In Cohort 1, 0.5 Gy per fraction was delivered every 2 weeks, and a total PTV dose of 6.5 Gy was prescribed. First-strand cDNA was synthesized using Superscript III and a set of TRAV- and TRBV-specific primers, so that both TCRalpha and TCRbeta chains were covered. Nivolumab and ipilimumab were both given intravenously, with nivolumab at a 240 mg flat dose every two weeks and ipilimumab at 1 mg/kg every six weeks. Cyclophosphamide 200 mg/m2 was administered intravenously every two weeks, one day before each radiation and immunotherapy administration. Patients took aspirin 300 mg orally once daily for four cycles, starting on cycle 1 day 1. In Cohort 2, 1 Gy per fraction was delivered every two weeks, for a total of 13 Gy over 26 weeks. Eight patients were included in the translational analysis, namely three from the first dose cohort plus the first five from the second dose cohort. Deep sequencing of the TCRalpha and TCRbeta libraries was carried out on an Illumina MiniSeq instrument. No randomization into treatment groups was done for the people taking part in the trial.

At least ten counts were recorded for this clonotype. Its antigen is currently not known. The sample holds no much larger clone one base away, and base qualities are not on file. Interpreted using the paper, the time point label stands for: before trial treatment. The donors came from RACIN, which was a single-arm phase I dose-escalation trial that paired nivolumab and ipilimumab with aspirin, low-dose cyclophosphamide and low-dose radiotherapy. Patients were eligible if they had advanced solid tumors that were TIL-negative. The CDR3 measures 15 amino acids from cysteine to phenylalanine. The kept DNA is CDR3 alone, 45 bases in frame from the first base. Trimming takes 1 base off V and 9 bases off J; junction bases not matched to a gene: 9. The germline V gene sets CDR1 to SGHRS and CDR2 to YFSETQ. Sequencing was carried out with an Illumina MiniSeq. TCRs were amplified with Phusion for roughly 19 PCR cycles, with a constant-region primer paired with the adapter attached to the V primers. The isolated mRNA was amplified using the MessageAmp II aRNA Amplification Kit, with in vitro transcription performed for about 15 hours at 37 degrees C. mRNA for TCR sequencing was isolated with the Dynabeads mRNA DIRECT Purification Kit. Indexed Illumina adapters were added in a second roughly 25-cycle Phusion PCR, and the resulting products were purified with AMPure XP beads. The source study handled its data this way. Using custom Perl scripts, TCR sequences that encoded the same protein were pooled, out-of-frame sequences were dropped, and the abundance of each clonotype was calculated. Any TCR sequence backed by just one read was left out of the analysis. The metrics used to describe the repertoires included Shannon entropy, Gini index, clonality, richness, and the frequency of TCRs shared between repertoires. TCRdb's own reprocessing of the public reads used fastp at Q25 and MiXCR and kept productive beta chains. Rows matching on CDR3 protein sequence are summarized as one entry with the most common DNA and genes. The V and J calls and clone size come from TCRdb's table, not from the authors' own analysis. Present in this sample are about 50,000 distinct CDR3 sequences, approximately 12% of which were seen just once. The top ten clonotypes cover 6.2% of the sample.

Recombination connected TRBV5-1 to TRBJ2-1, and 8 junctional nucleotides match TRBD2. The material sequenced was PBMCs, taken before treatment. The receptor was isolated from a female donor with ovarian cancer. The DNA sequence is TGCGCCAGCAGCTTGAAAGGACTAGCCTTCGGTGAGCAGTTCTTC. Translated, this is CASSLKGLAFGEQFF.